This T cell receptor (beta chain) was sequenced during a study of long-term antiretroviral therapy in people with HIV. There were roughly 0.9-10 million cryopreserved PBMC in the samples before DNA extraction. Regarding the study as a whole: The blood, collected between about 2004 and 2017, was possibly taken under older ART regimens.

Worth noting for this clone: The antigen remains undetermined.

This CDR3 is built from 15 residues. The junction had 11 bases not matched to a gene; V was cut back by 3 bases and J by 8 bases. Germline CDR1 reads ENHRY; CDR2 reads SYGVKD. At survey level, the immunoSEQ assay was run in its v3.0 version. The method was immunoSEQ multiplex PCR; TCRdb's version includes in-frame clones alone and lacks a portion of them. Found here are about 23,000 clones, around 80% of them singletons; the top ten hold about 5%. Sequencing was performed on unsorted PBMCs, taken 0.3 years after starting antiretroviral therapy. This chain links TRBV10-3 with TRBJ1-2; 8 bases are a match to TRBD1. This sequence originates from a man in his fifties or sixties with HIV. CDR3 bases: TGTGCCATCAGTGACCCCTTACAGACAGGGGACGGCTACACCTTC. Translation gives CAISDPLQTGDGYTF.